These T cell receptor beta chains were read from a single sample in a study of beta chain features in type 1 diabetes. Produced via immunoSEQ multiplex PCR; TCRdb's table is partial and in-frame only. The sample yields about 710,000 clones, about 14% seen once. Sequences were obtained from naive CD4+ T cells from blood. Receptors originate from a man in his late teens or twenties with type 1 diabetes. CDR3s include the opening cysteine and the closing phenylalanine or tryptophan. Fields, in order: J gene, V gene, D gene, clone size, CDR3 DNA, CDR3 protein. A D gene is named only where the DNA matches it firmly. Rows may omit the clone size; those that give it use once, few, many or a size class.

J: TRBJ2-7
V: TRBV7-9
D: TRBD1
size: few
DNA: TGTGCCAGCAGCTTGACAGGGGCCCTCTCCTACGAGCAGTACTTC
CDR3: CASSLTGALSYEQYF

J: TRBJ1-3
V: TRBV9
D: TRBD1
size: few
DNA: TGTGCCAGCAGCCCAGGGGGACTGGCTTCGAAAGGAAACACCATATATTTT
CDR3: CASSPGGLASKGNTIYF

J: TRBJ1-5
V: TRBV14
D: .
size: .
DNA: TGTGCCAGCAGCCACAGGGGAAGGAGCAATCAGCCCCAGCATTTT
CDR3: CASSHRGRSNQPQHF

J: TRBJ2-6
V: TRBV30
D: .
size: .
DNA: TGTGCCTGGGAAGCATGGATTGGAGGGACTGGGGCCAACGTCCTGACTTTC
CDR3: CAWEAWIGGTGANVLTF

J: TRBJ1-1
V: TRBV5-4
D: .
size: .
DNA: TGTGCCAGCAGCACCCCCTTGGGGAGGAACACTGAAGCTTTCTTT
CDR3: CASSTPLGRNTEAFF

J: TRBJ1-2
V: TRBV6-1
D: .
size: .
DNA: TGTGCCAGCAGTAACAGAGGCTCGTACACCTTC
CDR3: CASSNRGSYTF

J: TRBJ1-2
V: TRBV4-2
D: TRBD1
size: .
DNA: TGTGCCAGCAGCCAAGCGGGACAGGGAGTTGCCTGGGGCTACACCTTC
CDR3: CASSQAGQGVAWGYTF

J: TRBJ2-3
V: TRBV29-1
D: .
size: .
DNA: TGCAGCCCCCTTCGAAGGGCAGGGGAGTCCGATACGCAGTATTTT
CDR3: CSPLRRAGESDTQYF

J: TRBJ1-6
V: TRBV27
D: .
size: .
DNA: TGTGCCAGCAGTTCCGTCGCCTCTCTACTTGGGAATTCACCCCTCCACTTT
CDR3: CASSSVASLLGNSPLHF

J: TRBJ2-5
V: TRBV7-9
D: .
size: few
DNA: TGTGCCAGCAGTCGACAAGAGACCCAGTACTTC
CDR3: CASSRQETQYF

J: TRBJ1-3
V: TRBV5-1
D: .
size: .
DNA: TGCGCCAGCAGCTTGGAGAACACCATATATTTT
CDR3: CASSLENTIYF

J: TRBJ2-1
V: TRBV29-1
D: .
size: few
DNA: TGCAGCGTTGGGGGATCCGGGACGCCTTACAATGAGCAGTTCTTC
CDR3: CSVGGSGTPYNEQFF

J: TRBJ1-3
V: TRBV2
D: .
size: few
DNA: TGTGCCAGCAATGTCCTCTCTGGAAACACCATATATTTT
CDR3: CASNVLSGNTIYF

J: TRBJ1-5
V: TRBV1
D: .
size: .
DNA: TGCACCAGGAGGGGGCACGATCAGCCCCAGCATTTT
CDR3: CTRRGHDQPQHF

J: TRBJ2-6
V: TRBV18
D: TRBD2
size: few
DNA: TGTGCCAGCTCACCGCGGACTAGCGGGAGAGAGGGCTCTGGGGCCAACGTCCTGACTTTC
CDR3: CASSPRTSGREGSGANVLTF

J: TRBJ2-5
V: TRBV5-1
D: .
size: .
DNA: TGCGCCAGCAGCTTATCAGGGGAAGAGACCCAGTACTTC
CDR3: CASSLSGEETQYF

J: TRBJ2-5
V: TRBV30
D: .
size: few
DNA: TGTGCCAGAACCGGGGCCCACGGGGAAGAGACCCAGTACTTC
CDR3: CARTGAHGEETQYF

J: TRBJ1-1
V: TRBV5-1
D: .
size: .
DNA: TGCGCCAGCAGCCTCAACATGGAGAACACTGAAGCTTTCTTT
CDR3: CASSLNMENTEAFF

J: TRBJ2-7
V: TRBV6-5
D: TRBD1
size: few
DNA: TGTGCCAGCAGAACCGACAGGGGGGTGGGATCGGATCACTTC
CDR3: CASRTDRGVGSDHF

J: TRBJ2-1
V: TRBV4-1
D: TRBD2
size: .
DNA: TGCGCCAGCAGTTTCGGACTAGCCCTCAATGAGCAGTTCTTC
CDR3: CASSFGLALNEQFF

J: TRBJ1-6
V: TRBV28
D: .
size: .
DNA: TGTGCCAGCAGCCCTCGGGGCTCCTATAATTCACCCCTCCACTTT
CDR3: CASSPRGSYNSPLHF

J: TRBJ1-3
V: TRBV20-1
D: .
size: .
DNA: TGCAGTGCTAGTCGTTCAGACACCATATATTTT
CDR3: CSASRSDTIYF

J: TRBJ2-1
V: TRBV7-2
D: TRBD1
size: .
DNA: TGTGCCAGCAGCTCTCAGGGGGCCTACAATGAGCAGTTCTTC
CDR3: CASSSQGAYNEQFF

J: TRBJ2-7
V: TRBV30
D: .
size: few
DNA: TGTGCCTGGAGTGTACTCAACATTTACTACGAGCAGTACTTC
CDR3: CAWSVLNIYYEQYF

J: TRBJ2-7
V: TRBV14
D: .
size: .
DNA: TGTGCCAGCAGCCCCCGGAAGGCAGCTTTCTCCTACGAGCAGTACTTC
CDR3: CASSPRKAAFSYEQYF

J: TRBJ2-1
V: TRBV4-2
D: .
size: .
DNA: TGTGCCAGCAGCCAAGTTGATACGGCGAGTGGCAATGAGCAGTTCTTC
CDR3: CASSQVDTASGNEQFF

J: TRBJ1-1
V: TRBV27
D: .
size: few
DNA: TGTGCCAGCAGTTCAAATGGGGGGCTGGGGGCTTTCTTT
CDR3: CASSSNGGLGAFF

J: TRBJ2-3
V: TRBV7-9
D: TRBD2
size: .
DNA: TGTGCCAGCAGCCCTCTCCTAGCGGGGGGGAGCACAGATACGCAGTATTTT
CDR3: CASSPLLAGGSTDTQYF

J: TRBJ1-2
V: TRBV9
D: .
size: few
DNA: TGTGCCAGCAGCCCCACAGGGCCCTATGGCTACACCTTC
CDR3: CASSPTGPYGYTF

J: TRBJ1-2
V: TRBV6-6
D: .
size: few
DNA: TGTGCCAGCAGTTATAGGGAGAACTATGGCTACACCTTC
CDR3: CASSYRENYGYTF

J: TRBJ2-3
V: TRBV9
D: TRBD2
size: .
DNA: TGTGCCAGCAGCACGCGACTAGCGGGGGTCCCAGATACGCAGTATTTT
CDR3: CASSTRLAGVPDTQYF

J: TRBJ2-7
V: TRBV6-5
D: .
size: few
DNA: TGCCGGCGGATTCGGTACGAGCAGTACTTC
CDR3: CRRIRYEQYF

J: TRBJ1-5
V: TRBV6-5
D: TRBD1
size: .
DNA: TGTGCCAGCAGTTACGGGACAGCCCCCAATCAGCCCCAGCATTTT
CDR3: CASSYGTAPNQPQHF

J: TRBJ1-5
V: TRBV30
D: .
size: few
DNA: TGTGCCTGGGCCCTTTATAGCAATCAGCCCCAGCATTTT
CDR3: CAWALYSNQPQHF

J: TRBJ2-1
V: TRBV5-6
D: .
size: .
DNA: TGTGCCAGCAGCTTGGGGCCTACAGGGAACAATGAGCAGTTCTTC
CDR3: CASSLGPTGNNEQFF

J: TRBJ2-1
V: TRBV5-1
D: TRBD1
size: .
DNA: TGCGCCAGCAGCCGAACCGACAGGGATCACGGCAATGAGCAGTTCTTC
CDR3: CASSRTDRDHGNEQFF

J: TRBJ1-2
V: TRBV5-1
D: .
size: few
DNA: TGCGCCAGCAGCCCGACAGTCTATACGGTCGATGGCTACACCTTC
CDR3: CASSPTVYTVDGYTF

J: TRBJ1-2
V: TRBV6-1
D: .
size: few
DNA: TGTGCCAGCAGTGAATTTGGCAGCGGCTACACCTTC
CDR3: CASSEFGSGYTF

J: TRBJ1-6
V: TRBV6-5
D: TRBD1
size: .
DNA: TGTGCCAGCAGTTACTGGGGACAGACTAATTCACCCCTCCACTTT
CDR3: CASSYWGQTNSPLHF

J: TRBJ1-5
V: TRBV19
D: .
size: few
DNA: TGTGCCAGTAGTATATCCAGGAATCAGCCCCAGCATTTT
CDR3: CASSISRNQPQHF

J: TRBJ1-1
V: TRBV11-2
D: .
size: .
DNA: TGTGCCAGCAGTTTCGATACTGAAGCTTTCTTT
CDR3: CASSFDTEAFF

J: TRBJ2-1
V: TRBV5-1
D: .
size: .
DNA: TGCGCCAGCAGCTTACAGAGCTCCTACAATGAGCAGTTCTTC
CDR3: CASSLQSSYNEQFF

J: TRBJ2-7
V: TRBV9
D: .
size: .
DNA: TGTGCCAGCAGCTCAAGCCCCGGGCTAGCGACCTACGAGCAGTACTTC
CDR3: CASSSSPGLATYEQYF

J: TRBJ2-5
V: TRBV5-1
D: TRBD2
size: .
DNA: TGCGCCAGCAGCTTGGCGGGAGGTGACGAGACCCAGTACTTC
CDR3: CASSLAGGDETQYF

J: TRBJ1-1
V: TRBV5-1
D: TRBD1
size: .
DNA: TGCGCCAGCCTCGGACAGGCCTCAACTGAAGCTTTCTTT
CDR3: CASLGQASTEAFF

J: TRBJ2-3
V: TRBV29-1
D: .
size: few
DNA: TGCAGCGCCGTCAGACAGGCTAGCACAGATACGCAGTATTTT
CDR3: CSAVRQASTDTQYF

J: TRBJ2-7
V: TRBV11-3
D: .
size: .
DNA: TGTGCCAGCAGCTTAGGAGCGGACTACGAGCAGTACTTC
CDR3: CASSLGADYEQYF

J: TRBJ1-1
V: TRBV18
D: TRBD1
size: few
DNA: TGTGCCAGCTCCCCTGAGACAGGGTTGAACACTGAAGCTTTCTTT
CDR3: CASSPETGLNTEAFF

J: TRBJ2-3
V: TRBV5-1
D: TRBD2
size: few
DNA: TGCGCCAGCAGCTTTTCTAGCGGGAGTGATACGCAGTATTTT
CDR3: CASSFSSGSDTQYF

J: TRBJ1-5
V: TRBV30
D: .
size: .
DNA: TGTGCCTGGGGAAGACAGAGCAATCAGCCCCAGCATTTT
CDR3: CAWGRQSNQPQHF

J: TRBJ2-7
V: TRBV13
D: TRBD2
size: few
DNA: TGTGCCAGCAGCTTCTCGGGGAGGGACGAGCAGTACTTC
CDR3: CASSFSGRDEQYF

J: TRBJ2-7
V: TRBV4-3
D: TRBD1
size: .
DNA: TGCGCCAGCAGCCAGGACAGGGGGCCTTACGAGCAGTACTTC
CDR3: CASSQDRGPYEQYF

J: TRBJ1-2
V: TRBV7-2
D: .
size: .
DNA: TGTGCCAGCAGCTTACAGGGCAGGGTTAATGGCTACACCTTC
CDR3: CASSLQGRVNGYTF

J: TRBJ1-2
V: TRBV15
D: .
size: .
DNA: TGTGCCACCAGCGACCCTCTCTTTTACTTCGGTGGCTACACCTTC
CDR3: CATSDPLFYFGGYTF

J: TRBJ2-3
V: TRBV2
D: .
size: .
DNA: TGTGCCAGCAGTGAAGTCTCTATCAGCACAGATACGCAGTATTTT
CDR3: CASSEVSISTDTQYF

J: TRBJ2-2
V: TRBV5-1
D: .
size: few
DNA: TGCGCCAGCAGACGGACTTGGAATGCCGGGGAGCTGTTTTTT
CDR3: CASRRTWNAGELFF

J: TRBJ2-3
V: TRBV9
D: .
size: .
DNA: TGTGCCAGCAGCGTCCGGGGGGACAGTAGCACAGATACGCAGTATTTT
CDR3: CASSVRGDSSTDTQYF